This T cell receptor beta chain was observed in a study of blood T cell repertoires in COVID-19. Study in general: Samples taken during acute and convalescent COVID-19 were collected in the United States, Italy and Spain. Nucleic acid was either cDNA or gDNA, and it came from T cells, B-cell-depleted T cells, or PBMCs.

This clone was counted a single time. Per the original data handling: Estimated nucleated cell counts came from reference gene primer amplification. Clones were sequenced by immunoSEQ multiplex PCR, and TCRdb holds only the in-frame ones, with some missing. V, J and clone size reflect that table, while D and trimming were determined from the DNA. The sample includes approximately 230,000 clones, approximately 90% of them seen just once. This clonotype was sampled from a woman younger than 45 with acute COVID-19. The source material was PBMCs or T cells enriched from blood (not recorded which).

CDR3 DNA: TGTGCCAGCAGCGGGGCGGGGACAGGGGTTCCCTTCGGGGAGCAGTACTTC. Translated, it gives CASSGAGTGVPFGEQYF. The chain uses TRBV5-4 and TRBJ2-7; 10 bases fit TRBD1. Germline CDR1 and CDR2: SGHNT and YYREEE (reference sequence). The CDR3 is 17 amino acids. V lost 4 bases and J lost 7; bases outside the gene matches: 17.